These T cell receptor beta chains were read from a single sample in a study of T cell responses to AZD1222 COVID-19 vaccine. Method: immunoSEQ multiplex PCR; TCRdb's copy keeps in-frame clones and lacks some. The sample gives 92,000 or so clones, around 91% of which show up once; 5% to 6.5% is in the top ten. The sequencing here drew on peripheral blood, taken 28 days after the second AZD1222 dose. These receptors were collected from an adult who received the AZD1222 COVID-19 vaccine. CDR3s include the opening cysteine and the closing phenylalanine or tryptophan. D genes are given only for firm matches. Clone size appears in some rows only: once, few, many, or a class for an expanded clone.

CDR3 DNA: TGTGCCAGCAGCTTCACTAGTCTGAACACTGAAGCTTTCTTT
CDR3 protein: CASSFTSLNTEAFF
J gene: TRBJ1-1
D gene: -
clone size: -
V gene: TRBV7-2

CDR3 DNA: TGTGCCAGTAGTATCGAGGGGGAAAACACTGAAGCTTTCTTT
CDR3 protein: CASSIEGENTEAFF
J gene: TRBJ1-1
D gene: -
clone size: -
V gene: TRBV19

CDR3 DNA: TGTGCCAGCAGAGGGCGGGGGGGAATAAATGAGCAGTTCTTC
CDR3 protein: CASRGRGGINEQFF
J gene: TRBJ2-1
D gene: TRBD2
clone size: -
V gene: TRBV27

CDR3 DNA: TGTGCCAGCAGCTTCGGCTACGAGCAGTACTTC
CDR3 protein: CASSFGYEQYF
J gene: TRBJ2-7
D gene: -
clone size: -
V gene: TRBV5-5

CDR3 DNA: TGTGCCAGCAGTGAAGACACAAGGCTAGGGGGCATTCAGTACTTC
CDR3 protein: CASSEDTRLGGIQYF
J gene: TRBJ2-4
D gene: -
clone size: -
V gene: TRBV2

CDR3 DNA: TGTGCCAGCAGTGGAGAGGCGGTCTCCTACGAGCAGTACTTC
CDR3 protein: CASSGEAVSYEQYF
J gene: TRBJ2-7
D gene: -
clone size: -
V gene: TRBV2

CDR3 DNA: TGTGCCAGCAGCCCGTTTGGATCTGGGGCCAACGTCCTGACTTTC
CDR3 protein: CASSPFGSGANVLTF
J gene: TRBJ2-6
D gene: -
clone size: -
V gene: TRBV3-1/TRBV3-2

CDR3 DNA: TGTGCCAGCAGCTTGCTGCAGTTCGCTGAAGCTTTCTTT
CDR3 protein: CASSLLQFAEAFF
J gene: TRBJ1-1
D gene: -
clone size: -
V gene: TRBV5-5

CDR3 DNA: TGTGCCAGCAGCTTACGACCAGACCGGGACGGGGAGCTGTTTTTT
CDR3 protein: CASSLRPDRDGELFF
J gene: TRBJ2-2
D gene: -
clone size: -
V gene: TRBV7-9

CDR3 DNA: TGTGCCAGCAGTTACTCGAATCAGGGGAAGACCCAGTACTTC
CDR3 protein: CASSYSNQGKTQYF
J gene: TRBJ2-5
D gene: -
clone size: -
V gene: TRBV6-5

CDR3 DNA: TGCAGCGTTGAAGATGACAGGACCCCCGAGCAGTACTTC
CDR3 protein: CSVEDDRTPEQYF
J gene: TRBJ2-7
D gene: -
clone size: -
V gene: TRBV29-1

CDR3 DNA: TGTGCCACCAGCACTTACAGGGCGCAGAACACTGAAGCTTTCTTT
CDR3 protein: CATSTYRAQNTEAFF
J gene: TRBJ1-1
D gene: -
clone size: -
V gene: TRBV15

CDR3 DNA: TGTGCCAGCAGGACTACCTTGAGAGACAGGCGCCTTGACGGCTACACCTTC
CDR3 protein: CASRTTLRDRRLDGYTF
J gene: TRBJ1-2
D gene: -
clone size: -
V gene: TRBV27

CDR3 DNA: TGTGCCAGCTCACCAACGGGACAGGGGGCCTCTAACTATGGCTACACCTTC
CDR3 protein: CASSPTGQGASNYGYTF
J gene: TRBJ1-2
D gene: TRBD1
clone size: -
V gene: TRBV18

CDR3 DNA: TGCGCCAGCAGCCAAGTCTCCGGGACACCTCAGGGTGGAGAGACCCAGTACTTC
CDR3 protein: CASSQVSGTPQGGETQYF
J gene: TRBJ2-5
D gene: -
clone size: -
V gene: TRBV4-1

CDR3 DNA: TGTGCCAGCTCACCTCAAGAGAACACCGGGGAGCTGTTTTTT
CDR3 protein: CASSPQENTGELFF
J gene: TRBJ2-2
D gene: -
clone size: -
V gene: TRBV18

CDR3 DNA: TGCGCCAGCAGCCAAGATCTGGCAGGATGGGGCTACACCTTC
CDR3 protein: CASSQDLAGWGYTF
J gene: TRBJ1-2
D gene: -
clone size: -
V gene: TRBV4-3

CDR3 DNA: TGTGCCACCAGCAGAGGGCAGGGGATTGGTGCGGGCTACACCTTC
CDR3 protein: CATSRGQGIGAGYTF
J gene: TRBJ1-2
D gene: -
clone size: -
V gene: TRBV15

CDR3 DNA: TGTGCCAGCAGTCGGGGACAGGGGTTGTACGAGCAGTACTTC
CDR3 protein: CASSRGQGLYEQYF
J gene: TRBJ2-7
D gene: TRBD1
clone size: -
V gene: TRBV27

CDR3 DNA: TGTGCCACCTGGGACAGTAATACGAGGGGCTACACCTTC
CDR3 protein: CATWDSNTRGYTF
J gene: TRBJ1-2
D gene: TRBD1
clone size: -
V gene: TRBV10-3

CDR3 DNA: TGCAGCGTTCGAAGGGTTGACACTGAAGCTTTCTTT
CDR3 protein: CSVRRVDTEAFF
J gene: TRBJ1-1
D gene: -
clone size: -
V gene: TRBV29-1

CDR3 DNA: TGTGCCAGCAGGGGAGAAATTTCACCCCTCCACTTT
CDR3 protein: CASRGEISPLHF
J gene: TRBJ1-6
D gene: -
clone size: once
V gene: TRBV6-5

CDR3 DNA: TGCGCCAGCAGCCAAACCTGGACAGGGCTGGGTGGGGCCAACGTCCTGACTTTC
CDR3 protein: CASSQTWTGLGGANVLTF
J gene: TRBJ2-6
D gene: TRBD1
clone size: -
V gene: TRBV4-3

CDR3 DNA: TGTGCCAGCAGTGAAGGAACCGCCTTCTATGGCTACACCTTC
CDR3 protein: CASSEGTAFYGYTF
J gene: TRBJ1-2
D gene: -
clone size: -
V gene: TRBV2

CDR3 DNA: TGTGCCAGCACATACGCGGGTAGGCAAGAGACCCAGTACTTC
CDR3 protein: CASTYAGRQETQYF
J gene: TRBJ2-5
D gene: -
clone size: -
V gene: TRBV3-1/TRBV3-2

CDR3 DNA: TGTGCCAGCAGTGAAGAGGGACTCCCGGGGGTGGGGAATGAAAAACTGTTTTTT
CDR3 protein: CASSEEGLPGVGNEKLFF
J gene: TRBJ1-4
D gene: -
clone size: -
V gene: TRBV2

CDR3 DNA: TGTGCCAGCAGCCGGACTAGCGGGGGGGTATACAATGAGCAGTTCTTC
CDR3 protein: CASSRTSGGVYNEQFF
J gene: TRBJ2-1
D gene: TRBD2
clone size: -
V gene: TRBV14

CDR3 DNA: TGCGCCAGCAGCCAATACAGGGATCAGCCCCAGCATTTT
CDR3 protein: CASSQYRDQPQHF
J gene: TRBJ1-5
D gene: -
clone size: once
V gene: TRBV4-1

CDR3 DNA: TGTGCCAGCAGAGGATTGGACAGGGGGCCCACTGAAGCTTTCTTT
CDR3 protein: CASRGLDRGPTEAFF
J gene: TRBJ1-1
D gene: TRBD1
clone size: -
V gene: TRBV6-5

CDR3 DNA: TGCAGTGCCCCCCGTACCGCTGAAGCTTTCTTT
CDR3 protein: CSAPRTAEAFF
J gene: TRBJ1-1
D gene: -
clone size: -
V gene: TRBV20-1

CDR3 DNA: TGTGCCACCAGCAGAGGCACAGGGATAACCTACAATGAGCAGTTCTTC
CDR3 protein: CATSRGTGITYNEQFF
J gene: TRBJ2-1
D gene: -
clone size: -
V gene: TRBV15